This T cell receptor (beta chain) appears in the sequencing data of a study of human T cells and chemical hapten exposure. This clonotype was seen at least ten times. A single record per CDR3 protein comes from TCRdb applying MiXCR to the RACE reads. Among around 60,000 distinct CDR3 sequences listed, 5.5% to 7.5% were seen once. Time point in this sample: pre-sensitization, week 0. Documented treatment: therapeutic diphenylcyclopropenone sensitization with weekly scalp DPC. Someone pulled total RNA out of unfractionated whole blood. The CDR3 runs 13 residues. The V end lost 1 base, the J end lost 5 bases, and 11 bases lay between the germline ends. Germline CDR1 is GTSNPN and CDR2 is SVGIG (reference sequence).

This chain joins TRBV30 and TRBJ2-5, with D possibly matching TRBD2 (5 bases). The sequence came from a woman aged 25 to 39 with alopecia areata. Some clones in this sample may be carry-over from other donors' samples. The sequencing used whole blood, collected in connection with sensitization to the hapten diphenylcyclopropenone (DPC). CDR3 in amino acids: CAWSAVGGETQYF. The CDR3 DNA sequence: TGTGCCTGGAGTGCGGTCGGCGGGGAGACCCAGTACTTC.